A selection of T cell receptor beta chains follows, all from one sample in a study of vaccination and CD4 T cells after COVID-19. Antigen specificity for these receptors is unknown. TCRdb ran MiXCR on the PCR reads and lists one entry per CDR3 protein. The table lists about 10,000 distinct CDR3 sequences, 42% of them singletons. Sequencing was done on a sample of CD4+ T cells from blood, cultured in vitro. The source of these receptors is a human donor who had recovered from COVID-19. Both conserved end residues are part of each CDR3. Fields, in order: clone size, J gene, V gene, D gene, CDR3 protein, CDR3 DNA. D genes are given only for firm matches. Size is omitted from some rows. Given values are once, few, many or a class for expanded clones.

clone size: -; J gene: TRBJ1-2; V gene: TRBV19; D gene: -; CDR3 protein: CASSNTDLLNNYGYTF; CDR3 DNA: TGTGCCAGTAGTAACACCGACCTGCTGAATAACTATGGCTACACCTTC
clone size: -; J gene: TRBJ1-1; V gene: TRBV2; D gene: TRBD1; CDR3 protein: CACLGTGPGNTEAFF; CDR3 DNA: TGTGCCTGTTTGGGGACAGGCCCGGGAAACACTGAAGCTTTCTTT
clone size: -; J gene: TRBJ1-1; V gene: TRBV18; D gene: -; CDR3 protein: CASSPQTQGTEAFF; CDR3 DNA: TGTGCCAGCTCACCACAAACTCAGGGCACTGAAGCTTTCTTT
clone size: few; J gene: TRBJ1-5; V gene: TRBV7-8; D gene: -; CDR3 protein: CASSLREGAQPQHF; CDR3 DNA: TGTGCCAGCAGCTTAAGGGAGGGAGCTCAGCCCCAGCATTTT
clone size: -; J gene: TRBJ1-3; V gene: TRBV20-1; D gene: -; CDR3 protein: CSARKAAGNTIYF; CDR3 DNA: TGCAGTGCTAGAAAAGCGGCTGGAAACACCATATATTTT
clone size: once; J gene: TRBJ2-4; V gene: TRBV5-4; D gene: TRBD2; CDR3 protein: CASSSASGGGKNIQYF; CDR3 DNA: TGTGCCAGCAGCTCCGCCTCGGGGGGGGGCAAAAACATTCAGTACTTC
clone size: -; J gene: TRBJ2-5; V gene: TRBV20-1; D gene: -; CDR3 protein: CSATTGRETQYF; CDR3 DNA: TGCAGTGCTACCACAGGCAGGGAGACCCAGTACTTC
clone size: -; J gene: TRBJ1-2; V gene: TRBV12-3/TRBV12-4; D gene: -; CDR3 protein: CASSLEGGSNYGYTF; CDR3 DNA: TGTGCCAGCAGTTTAGAGGGGGGTTCTAACTATGGCTACACCTTC
clone size: few; J gene: TRBJ1-2; V gene: TRBV25-1; D gene: -; CDR3 protein: CASSEKGRSGYTF; CDR3 DNA: TGTGCCAGCAGTGAGAAAGGCCGCTCCGGCTACACCTTC
clone size: -; J gene: TRBJ2-3; V gene: TRBV6-1; D gene: -; CDR3 protein: CASSELPANTQYF; CDR3 DNA: TGTGCCAGCAGTGAACTCCCGGCCAATACGCAGTATTTT